Below are 16 T cell receptor beta chains sequenced from a single sample in a study of blood T cell repertoires in COVID-19. Libraries were prepared by immunoSEQ multiplex PCR; TCRdb keeps only in-frame clonotypes and omits some of them. The data contain under 400,000 clones, 65% to 90% of them singletons. The sample was PBMCs or T cells enriched from blood (not recorded which). These receptors originate from a woman in her 40s with acute COVID-19.

CDR3 protein: CASSQSPGYMDEQFF. The CDR3 nucleotides read TGTGCCAGCAGCCAAAGCCCGGGATATATGGATGAGCAGTTCTTC. The J gene is TRBJ2-1, the V gene TRBV7-3; D perhaps matches TRBD2 (5 bases). CDR1 SGHTA and CDR2 FQGTGA come from the germline V gene. This CDR3 comprises 15 residues. Trimming removed 5 bases from V and 8 bases from J, with 19 bases in between. Drawing the rest from reference TRBV7-3 and TRBJ2-1, the complete variable domain is GAGVSQTPSNKVTEKGKYVELRCDPISGHTALYWYRQSLGQGPEFLIYFQGTGAADDSGLPNDRFFAVRPEGSVSTLKIQRTERGDSAVYLCASSQSPGYMDEQFFGPGTRLTVL.

The V call is TRBV2, the J call TRBJ2-1; 9 bases align to TRBD2. The CDR3 covers 15 residues. CDR1 is SNHLY and CDR2 is FYNNEI in the germline V gene. V lost 4 bases and J lost 2; bases outside the gene matches: 3. DNA of the CDR3: TGTGCCAGCAGTGTAGCGGGAGAACCCTACAATGAGCAGTTCTTC. It specifies CASSVAGEPYNEQFF.

The chain couples TRBV2 to TRBJ1-6; D gene uncertain. V lost 5 bases and J 9 bases, leaving 14 bases between the germline ends. The germline gives CDR1 SNHLY, CDR2 FYNNEI. The CDR3 runs 14 residues. The CDR3 sequence: CASSPVEGASPLHF. Here the CDR3 DNA reads TGTGCCAGCAGTCCGGTCGAGGGTGCTTCACCCCTCCACTTT.

The rearrangement links TRBV7-2 to TRBJ1-4; TRBD1 aligns across 7 bases. In germline, CDR1 is SGHTA, CDR2 FQGNSA. Trimming at V came to 5 bases and at J to 3 bases, leaving 3 bases not matched to a gene. This CDR3 contains 14 residues. The CDR3 DNA sequence: TGTGCCAGCAGCCTCGACAGGGCTAATGAAAAACTGTTTTTT. The encoded protein is CASSLDRANEKLFF.

The rearrangement joins TRBV6-7 to TRBJ1-2; 7 bases are shared with TRBD1. TRBV6-7 is an ORF, and what it does is uncertain. The CDR3 runs to 15 residues. The trim removed 4 bases at V and 5 bases at J, leaving 10 bases unmatched. The CDR3 protein is CASSSPDRCSYGYTF. The CDR3 DNA sequence: TGTGCCAGCAGTTCCCCGGACAGGTGTAGTTATGGCTACACCTTC.

The chain links TRBV5-1 to TRBJ1-2; 7 nucleotides match TRBD1. In germline, CDR1 is SGHRS, CDR2 YFSETQ. J gave up 4 bases and V 0 bases, and 9 bases lay outside the gene matches. This CDR3 comprises 16 residues. The CDR3 here is CASSLGETGTSYGYTF. The CDR3 DNA reads TGCGCCAGCAGCTTGGGCGAGACAGGGACCTCCTATGGCTACACCTTC.

The chain has TRBV18 and TRBJ1-1; D is possibly TRBD1 (6 bases). The CDR3 loop spans 16 amino acids. V lost 3 bases and J 1 base, leaving 15 bases between the germline ends. Germline CDR1 is KGHSH and CDR2 is LQKENI. This chain's CDR3 is CASSPKIPGQNTEAFF. The CDR3, as DNA: TGTGCCAGCTCACCCAAAATACCGGGACAGAACACTGAAGCTTTCTTT.

The rearrangement links TRBV11-2 to TRBJ2-3; D is perhaps TRBD1 (5 bases). From germline, CDR1 is SGHAT and CDR2 FQNNGV. V shed 1 base and J shed 5 bases, with 13 bases lying between them. This CDR3 is built from 15 residues. As DNA, the CDR3 is TGTGCCAGCAGCTTAGTGGAGCAGGGTAGAGATACGCAGTATTTT. Protein product: CASSLVEQGRDTQYF.

The rearrangement uses TRBV27 and TRBJ1-2; TRBD1 aligns across 9 bases. The CDR3 is made up of 15 amino acids. After removal of 5 bases from V and 3 bases from J, the junction contained 7 bases not matched to a gene. The germline gives CDR1 MNHEY, CDR2 SMNVEV (reference sequence). For the CDR3, the DNA is TGTGCCAGCAGTCCCTCGACAGGGGGGTACTATGGCTACACCTTC. Protein sequence: CASSPSTGGYYGYTF.

The chain carries TRBV25-1 and TRBJ1-1; D is ambiguous. With 4 bases removed from V and 4 bases from J, the gap between germline ends came to 25 bases. This CDR3 is built from 18 residues. Germline V CDR1 and CDR2: MGHDK, SYGVNS. DNA of the CDR3: TGTGCCAGCAGTGTCCTCGGAGGTGCCAGCCCTGCTGGCACTGAAGCTTTCTTT. As protein: CASSVLGGASPAGTEAFF.

This chain links TRBV9 with TRBJ2-5; maybe TRBD2 (5 bases). This CDR3 is built from 15 residues. Germline values: CDR1 SGDLS, CDR2 YYNGEE. Deletions cut 0 bases from V and 2 bases from J, with 11 bases between. CDR3 in amino acids: CASSVAGELQETQYF. DNA of the CDR3: TGTGCCAGCAGCGTAGCCGGGGAATTACAAGAGACCCAGTACTTC.

Comments on this clone: In the same sample, other DNA sequences code for this CDR3. This rearrangement joins TRBV6-5 to TRBJ2-7; a possible D gene is TRBD2 (6 bases). This CDR3 spans 11 amino acids. Trimming took 5 bases from V and 5 from J, leaving 7 bases between them. CDR1 MNHEY and CDR2 SVGAGI come from the germline V gene. The CDR3 DNA sequence: TGTGCCAGCAGTCGCGGGGACGAGCAGTACTTC. This translates into CASSRGDEQYF.

The chain links TRBV28 to TRBJ1-5; no clear D. CDR3 length: 16 residues. V lost 2 bases to trimming and J lost 2 bases, with 13 bases between them. The V gene's germline CDR1 is MDHEN and CDR2 SYDVKM. CDR3 in amino acids: CASSLQVVVGNQPQHF. The CDR3 DNA sequence: TGTGCCAGCAGTTTACAGGTTGTGGTTGGCAATCAGCCCCAGCATTTT.

In its sample, this clone was seen once. The rearrangement links TRBV19 to TRBJ2-2; a possible D gene is TRBD1 (6 bases). CDR1 and CDR2 from the germline V gene are LNHDA and SQIVND (reference sequence). The CDR3 spans 16 residues. Between the trimmed V and J ends, which lost 5 bases and 9 bases, there was a span of 22 bases. The CDR3 loop reads CASSRLPQTGFRELFF. The CDR3 DNA reads as TGTGCCAGTAGTCGACTCCCCCAGACAGGATTCAGGGAGCTGTTTTTT.

The chain links TRBV13 to TRBJ1-2; D unresolved. The CDR3 sequence is 17 residues long. Trimming cost V 1 base and J 4 bases, with 19 bases left between them. The germline gives CDR1 PRHDT, CDR2 FYEKMQ (reference sequence). DNA for the CDR3: TGTGCCAGCAGCTTAGATGCCCAGGCAACGTCCTTCTATGGCTACACCTTC. It codes for CASSLDAQATSFYGYTF.

The rearrangement uses TRBV28 and TRBJ2-4, with D possibly matching TRBD2 (6 bases). Deletions cut 5 bases from V and 0 bases from J, with 17 bases between. The germline CDR1 and CDR2 sequences are MDHEN and SYDVKM. CDR3 size: 17 residues. CDR3 DNA: TGTGCCAGCAGTGGGGGATTCGGGAGCTTAGCCAAAAACATTCAGTACTTC. Amino acid sequence: CASSGGFGSLAKNIQYF.